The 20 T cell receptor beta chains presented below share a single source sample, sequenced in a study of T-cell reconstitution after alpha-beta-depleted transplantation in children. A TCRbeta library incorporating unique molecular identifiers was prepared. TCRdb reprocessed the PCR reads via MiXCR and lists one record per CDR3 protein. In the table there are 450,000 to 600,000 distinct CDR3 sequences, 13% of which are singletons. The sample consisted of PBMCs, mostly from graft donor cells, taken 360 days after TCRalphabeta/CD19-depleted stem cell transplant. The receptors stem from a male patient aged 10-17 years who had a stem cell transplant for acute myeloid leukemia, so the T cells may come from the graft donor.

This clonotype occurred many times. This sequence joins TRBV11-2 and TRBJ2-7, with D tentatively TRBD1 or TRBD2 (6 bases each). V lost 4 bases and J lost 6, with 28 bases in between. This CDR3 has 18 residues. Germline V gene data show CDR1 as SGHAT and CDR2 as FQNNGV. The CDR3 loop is CASSSQPRDSPGGSEQYF. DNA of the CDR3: TGTGCCAGCAGCTCCCAACCCCGGGACTCTCCTGGGGGCTCCGAGCAGTACTTC.

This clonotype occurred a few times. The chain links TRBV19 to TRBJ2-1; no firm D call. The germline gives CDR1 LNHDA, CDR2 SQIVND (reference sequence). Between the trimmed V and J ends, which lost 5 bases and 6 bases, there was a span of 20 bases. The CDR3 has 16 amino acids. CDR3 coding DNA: TGTGCCAGTAGTTCCCTTTTGGGTTTGCCTTCCAATGAGCAGTTCTTC. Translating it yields CASSSLLGLPSNEQFF.

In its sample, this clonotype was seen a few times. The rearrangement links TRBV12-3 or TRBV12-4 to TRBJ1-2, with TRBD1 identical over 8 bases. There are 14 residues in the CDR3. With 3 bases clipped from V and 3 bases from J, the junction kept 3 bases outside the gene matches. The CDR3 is CASSFHRGYYGYTF. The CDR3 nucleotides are TGTGCCAGCAGTTTCCACAGGGGGTACTATGGCTACACCTTC.

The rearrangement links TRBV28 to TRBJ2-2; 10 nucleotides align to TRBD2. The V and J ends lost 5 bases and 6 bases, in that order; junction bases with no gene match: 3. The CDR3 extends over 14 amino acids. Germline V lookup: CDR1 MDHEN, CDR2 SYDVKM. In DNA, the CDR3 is TGTGCCAGCAGTAGACTAGCGGGCGCCGGGGAGCTGTTTTTT. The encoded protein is CASSRLAGAGELFF.

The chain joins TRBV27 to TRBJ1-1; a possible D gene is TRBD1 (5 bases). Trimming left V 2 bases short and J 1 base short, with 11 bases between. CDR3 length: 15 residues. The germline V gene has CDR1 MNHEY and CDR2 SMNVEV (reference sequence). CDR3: CASSLRGLPNTEAFF. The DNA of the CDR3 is TGTGCCAGCAGTTTAAGGGGACTCCCGAACACTGAAGCTTTCTTT.

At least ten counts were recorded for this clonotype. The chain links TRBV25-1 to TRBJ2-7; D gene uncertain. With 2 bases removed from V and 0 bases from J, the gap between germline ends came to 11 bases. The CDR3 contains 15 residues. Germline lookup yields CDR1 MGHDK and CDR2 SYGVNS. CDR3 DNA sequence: TGTGCCAGCAGTGAAGCTAGTTTCAGCTCCTACGAGCAGTACTTC. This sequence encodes CASSEASFSSYEQYF.

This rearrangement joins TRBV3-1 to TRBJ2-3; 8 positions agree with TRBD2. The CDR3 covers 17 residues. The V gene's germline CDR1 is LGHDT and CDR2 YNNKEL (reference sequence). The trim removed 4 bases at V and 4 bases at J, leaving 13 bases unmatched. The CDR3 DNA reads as TGTGCCAGCAGCCCTGGAAGGGTAGCGGGATTGGCAGATACGCAGTATTTT. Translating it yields CASSPGRVAGLADTQYF.

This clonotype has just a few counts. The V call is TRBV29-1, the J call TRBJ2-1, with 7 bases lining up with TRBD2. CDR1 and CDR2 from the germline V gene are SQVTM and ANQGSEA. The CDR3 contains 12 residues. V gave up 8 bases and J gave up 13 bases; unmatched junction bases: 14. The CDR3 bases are TGCAGCCTAAAGCTCGGTCTAGCGGATCAGTTCTTC. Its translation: CSLKLGLADQFF.

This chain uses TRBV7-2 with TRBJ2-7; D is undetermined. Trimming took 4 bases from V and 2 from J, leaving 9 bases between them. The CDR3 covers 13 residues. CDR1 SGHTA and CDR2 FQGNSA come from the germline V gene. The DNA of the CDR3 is TGTGCCAGCAGCTCTTTCAGAACCTACGAGCAGTACTTC. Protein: CASSSFRTYEQYF.

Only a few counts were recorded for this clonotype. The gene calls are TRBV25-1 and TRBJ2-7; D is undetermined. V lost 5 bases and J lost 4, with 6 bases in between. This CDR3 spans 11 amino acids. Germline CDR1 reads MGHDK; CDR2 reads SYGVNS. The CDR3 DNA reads TGTGCCAGCAGTTGGCATTACGAGCAGTACTTC. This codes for CASSWHYEQYF.

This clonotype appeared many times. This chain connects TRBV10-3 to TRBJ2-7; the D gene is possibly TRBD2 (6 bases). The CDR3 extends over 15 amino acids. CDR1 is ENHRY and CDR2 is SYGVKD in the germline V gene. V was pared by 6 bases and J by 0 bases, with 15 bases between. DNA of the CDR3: TGTGCCATCAGAACTACGGGGGTTGCCTCCTACGAGCAGTACTTC. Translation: CAIRTTGVASYEQYF.

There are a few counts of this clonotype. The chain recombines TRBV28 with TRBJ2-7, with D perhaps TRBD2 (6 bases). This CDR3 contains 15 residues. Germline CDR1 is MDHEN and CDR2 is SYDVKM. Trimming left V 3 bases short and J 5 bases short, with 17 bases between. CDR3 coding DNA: TGTGCCAGCAGTTTGGGGCCGGGACTGAGCCACGAGCAGTACTTC. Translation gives CASSLGPGLSHEQYF.

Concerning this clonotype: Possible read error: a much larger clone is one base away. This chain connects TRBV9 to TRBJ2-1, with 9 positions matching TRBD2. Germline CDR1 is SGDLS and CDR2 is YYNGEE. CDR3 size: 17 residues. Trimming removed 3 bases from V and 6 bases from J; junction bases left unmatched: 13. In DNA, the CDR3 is TGTGCCAGCAGCGCGTCCTTAGCGGGAGCGCGGAGCAATGAGCAGTTCTTC. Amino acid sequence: CASSASLAGARSNEQFF. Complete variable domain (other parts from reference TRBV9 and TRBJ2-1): DSGVTQTPKHLITATGQRVTLRCSPRSGDLSVYWYQQSLDQGLQFLIQYYNGEERAKGNILERFSAQQFPDLHSELNLSSLELGDSALYFCASSASLAGARSNEQFFGPGTRLTVL.

CDR3 DNA sequence: TGTGCCAGCACCACCCGACTAGCGGGAGGAGGATCCTACGAGCAGTACTTC. This sequence encodes CASTTRLAGGGSYEQYF. The V call is TRBV7-8, the J call TRBJ2-7; 13 positions agree with TRBD2. Trimming at V came to 7 bases and at J to 1 base, leaving 10 bases not matched to a gene. Germline CDR1 SGHVS, CDR2 FQNEAQ. This CDR3 spans 17 amino acids.

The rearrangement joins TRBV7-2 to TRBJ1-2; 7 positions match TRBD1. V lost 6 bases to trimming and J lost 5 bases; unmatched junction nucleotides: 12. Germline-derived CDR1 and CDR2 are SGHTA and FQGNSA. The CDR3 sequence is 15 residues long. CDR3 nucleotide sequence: TGTGCCAGCAGTTCGGACAGGCTCTTCACTTATGGCTACACCTTC. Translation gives CASSSDRLFTYGYTF.

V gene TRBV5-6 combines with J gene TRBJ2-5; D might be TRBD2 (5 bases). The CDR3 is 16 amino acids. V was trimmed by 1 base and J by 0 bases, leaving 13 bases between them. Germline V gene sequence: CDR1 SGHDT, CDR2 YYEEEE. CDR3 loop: CASSLLRVRYQETQYF. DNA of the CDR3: TGTGCCAGCAGCTTGCTGAGGGTCAGGTACCAAGAGACCCAGTACTTC.

The CDR3 reads CASFRGGDPSYNEQFF. Here the CDR3 DNA reads TGTGCCAGCTTCCGGGGGGGGGACCCATCCTACAATGAGCAGTTCTTC. The J gene is TRBJ2-1, the V gene TRBV12-3 or TRBV12-4, with 8 positions matching TRBD2. This CDR3 is 16 amino acids long. Unmatched junction bases numbered 10, after V lost 8 bases and J lost 1 base.

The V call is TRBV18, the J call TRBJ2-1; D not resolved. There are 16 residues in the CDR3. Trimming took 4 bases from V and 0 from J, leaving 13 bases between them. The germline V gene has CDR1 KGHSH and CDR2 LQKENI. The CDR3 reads CASSQLPPSSYNEQFF. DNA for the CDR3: TGTGCCAGCTCACAACTACCACCTAGCTCCTACAATGAGCAGTTCTTC.

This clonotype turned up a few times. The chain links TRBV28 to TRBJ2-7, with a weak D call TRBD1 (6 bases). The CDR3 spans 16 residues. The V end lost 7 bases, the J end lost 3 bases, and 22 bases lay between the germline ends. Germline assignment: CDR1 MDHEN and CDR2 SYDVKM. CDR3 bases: TGTGCCAGCAACGATCCCTTCCGGACAGTTATCTACGAGCAGTACTTC. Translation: CASNDPFRTVIYEQYF.

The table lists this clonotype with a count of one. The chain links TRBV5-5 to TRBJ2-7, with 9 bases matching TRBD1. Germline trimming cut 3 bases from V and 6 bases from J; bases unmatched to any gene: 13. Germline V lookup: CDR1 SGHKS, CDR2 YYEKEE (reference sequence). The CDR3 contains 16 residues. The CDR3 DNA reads TGTGCCAGCAGCTGGGGACAGGGCGGGTTTCGCTGCGAGCAGTACTTC. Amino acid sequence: CASSWGQGGFRCEQYF.